These 22 T cell receptor beta chains originate from one sample sequenced in a study of shared clonotypes between healthy human individuals. The protocol was immunoSEQ multiplex PCR, while the TCRdb copy is restricted to in-frame clones and leaves out a portion. The sample lists 95,000 to 120,000 clones, about 70% occurring once. Specimen: memory CD8+ T cells sorted from blood. Regarding subset: CD45RO+ cells pooled with CCR7-negative TemRA cells. The receptors stem from a young woman in good health.

The chain employs TRBV5-1 and TRBJ2-7, with D perhaps matching TRBD1 (5 bases). The germline V and J ends were trimmed by 7 bases and 4 bases, with 9 bases remaining between them. The germline V gene encodes CDR1 SGHRS and CDR2 YFSETQ. The CDR3 is 11 amino acids. This CDR3 reads CASSQGYEQYF. The CDR3 DNA reads TGCGCCAGCTCCCAGGGATACGAGCAGTACTTC.

This chain links TRBV4-1 with TRBJ1-6; D is possibly TRBD1 (5 bases). Germline V CDR1 and CDR2: MGHRA, YSYEKL. The CDR3 has 15 residues. Trimming cost V 1 base and J 7 bases, with 11 bases left between them. The CDR3 nucleotides are TGCGCCAGCAGCCAAGCCGGGACGGAAAATTCACCCCTCCACTTT. It specifies CASSQAGTENSPLHF.

On this clone itself: A read error likely explains this, since a far larger clone differs by one base. The chain links TRBV7-2 to TRBJ2-1, with D possibly TRBD1 on 6 matching bases. The CDR3 sequence is 16 residues long. CDR1 and CDR2 (germline): SGHTA, FQGNSA. V was pared by 1 base and J by 7 bases, with 17 bases between. CDR3 residues: CASSLDPGVIWNEQFF. CDR3 nucleotide sequence: TGTGCCAGCAGCTTAGATCCAGGGGTAATTTGGAATGAGCAGTTCTTC.

This chain joins TRBV10-3 and TRBJ2-7; 8 nucleotides match TRBD1. The CDR3 runs 15 residues. Per the germline V gene, CDR1 is ENHRY and CDR2 is SYGVKD. The V and J ends lost 7 bases and 0 bases, in that order; junction bases with no gene match: 8. The CDR3 loop reads CAITSDRGPSYEQYF. The CDR3, as DNA: TGTGCCATCACTAGCGACAGGGGCCCCTCCTACGAGCAGTACTTC.

The chain recombines TRBV6-6 with TRBJ1-5; the D gene is possibly TRBD1 (6 bases). Germline CDR1 is MNHNY and CDR2 is SVGAGI (reference sequence). V lost 4 bases to trimming and J lost 5 bases, with 15 bases between them. The CDR3 sequence is 15 residues long. This CDR3 is CASSLTRTEHQPQHF. The CDR3, as DNA: TGTGCCAGCAGTTTGACGAGGACAGAACATCAGCCCCAGCATTTT.

Only one count was recorded for this clone. The CDR3 spells CASSDLTHGNEQFF. CDR3 sequence (DNA): TGTGCCAGCAGTGACCTGACCCATGGAAATGAGCAGTTCTTC. The chain carries TRBV28 and TRBJ2-1; D is unresolved. Trimming stripped 5 bases from V and 7 bases from J, with 15 bases between. The length of the CDR3 is 14 residues. The V gene's germline CDR1 is MDHEN and CDR2 SYDVKM.

This chain links TRBV6-4 with TRBJ2-6; TRBD1 aligns across 10 bases. This CDR3 comprises 18 residues. CDR1 and CDR2 from the germline V gene are MRHNA and SNTAGT. The V gene end was trimmed by 3 bases and the J gene end by 1 base; junction bases not matched to a gene: 6. CDR3 protein: CASSDVRQGASGANVLTF. The CDR3 DNA reads as TGTGCCAGCAGTGATGTGAGACAGGGGGCGTCTGGGGCCAACGTCCTGACTTTC.

This clone has just one count. The chain carries TRBV10-3 and TRBJ2-7, with 9 bases identical to TRBD2. Trimming cost V 3 bases and J 6 bases; bases outside gene matches: 6. The CDR3 loop spans 14 amino acids. The germline V gene encodes CDR1 ENHRY and CDR2 SYGVKD. CDR3: CAISEIAGVGEQYF. The CDR3 DNA reads TGTGCCATCAGTGAAATAGCGGGAGTAGGCGAGCAGTACTTC.

V gene TRBV11-2 combines with J gene TRBJ2-7; D unresolved. V was shortened by 1 base and J by 7 bases, with 20 bases between the two germline ends. Germline V gene sequence: CDR1 SGHAT, CDR2 FQNNGV. CDR3 length: 16 amino acids. The chain's CDR3 is CASSLVSALANGEQYF. The CDR3 nucleotides read TGTGCCAGCAGCTTAGTCTCCGCACTCGCAAATGGGGAGCAGTACTTC.

Points on this clone: Only one base separates this from a far larger clonotype, so it likely reflects a read error. Distinct nucleotide sequences in the sample also encode this CDR3. This chain connects TRBV6-4 to TRBJ2-7, with 10 bases matching TRBD2. This CDR3 region has 13 residues. The V gene's germline CDR1 is MRHNA and CDR2 SNTAGT. The CDR3 nucleotides read TGTGCCAGACGCCTAGCGGGAGCCTACGAACAGTACTTC. This encodes CARRLAGAYEQYF.

The chain employs TRBV28 and TRBJ2-5; 9 nucleotides match TRBD2. The DNA end is more similar to TRBJ2-7, so the J call may be wrong. The CDR3 consists of 14 residues. The V gene's germline CDR1 is MDHEN and CDR2 SYDVKM. The CDR3 nucleotides read TGTGCCAGCAGTTTTGCGGGAGGGCACAACGAGCAGTACTTC. Translated: CASSFAGGHNEQYF.

A single count supports this clone. The chain employs TRBV10-2 and TRBJ2-7, with D hard to call. The CDR3 runs 12 residues. Germline V gene sequence: CDR1 WSHSY, CDR2 SAAADI. The ends were cut back, 8 bases at V and 3 bases at J, with 11 bases in the middle. CDR3 loop: CASSGADYEQYF. CDR3 in DNA: TGCGCCAGCTCAGGAGCCGACTACGAGCAGTACTTC.

In its sample, this clone was seen once. The genes are TRBV11-2 and TRBJ2-7, with 8 bases matching TRBD2. Germline lookup yields CDR1 SGHAT and CDR2 FQNNGV. With 1 base clipped from V and 7 bases from J, the junction kept 9 bases outside the gene matches. This CDR3 has 15 residues. CDR3 DNA sequence: TGTGCCAGCAGCTTAGGAGCTAGCGGGCGGGGAGAGCAGTACTTC. It specifies CASSLGASGRGEQYF.

This clone was seen at least ten times. V is TRBV5-5 and J is TRBJ1-4, with 10 bases matching TRBD1. There are 19 residues in the CDR3. Germline V lookup: CDR1 SGHKS, CDR2 YYEKEE (reference sequence). J was trimmed by 6 bases and V by 0 bases; bases with no gene match: 14. Here the CDR3 DNA reads TGTGCCAGCAGCTTGGCCCCGGGACAGGGGTTTATCGTAGATGAAAAACTGTTTTTT. Protein: CASSLAPGQGFIVDEKLFF.

This clone has just one count. This chain links TRBV19 with TRBJ2-6, with 7 bases that match TRBD1. The CDR3 runs 14 residues. Germline trimming cut 7 bases from V and 4 bases from J; bases unmatched to any gene: 4. From germline, CDR1 is LNHDA and CDR2 SQIVND (reference sequence). CDR3 sequence (DNA): TGTGCCAGTATTGGGACAGCAGGGGCCAACGTCCTGACTTTC. Translating gives CASIGTAGANVLTF.

The chain uses TRBV19 and TRBJ2-1; the match to TRBD2 covers 14 bases. The CDR3 is 15 amino acids. Germline loops: CDR1 LNHDA, CDR2 SQIVND (reference sequence). With 4 bases clipped from V and 4 bases from J, the junction kept 0 bases outside the gene matches. CDR3 residues: CASSRLAGGYNEQFF. The CDR3 region has the DNA TGTGCCAGTAGTAGACTAGCGGGAGGGTACAATGAGCAGTTCTTC. The variable domain in full, completed from reference TRBV19 and TRBJ2-1, reads DGGITQSPKYLFRKEGQNVTLSCEQNLNHDAMYWYRQDPGQGLRLIYYSQIVNDFQKGDIAEGYSVSREKKESFPLTVTSAQKNPTAFYLCASSRLAGGYNEQFFGPGTRLTVL.

Ten or more counts support this clone. This rearrangement joins TRBV7-9 to TRBJ2-7; no reliable D call. Germline V lookup: CDR1 SEHNR, CDR2 FQNEAQ (reference sequence). The CDR3 totals 14 residues. The germline V and J ends were trimmed by 1 base and 3 bases, with 10 bases remaining between them. CDR3 nucleotides: TGTGCCAGCAGCTTAGGGGCCAGCAACTACGAGCAGTACTTC. This codes for CASSLGASNYEQYF.

This chain joins TRBV27 and TRBJ1-1; no reliable D call. The CDR3 spans 15 residues. The germline CDR1 and CDR2 sequences are MNHEY and SMNVEV (reference sequence). Trimming took 0 bases from V and 5 from J, leaving 13 bases between them. The CDR3 DNA is TGTGCCAGCAGTTTATCGACGTCGGCGGTTACTGAAGCTTTCTTT. This translates into CASSLSTSAVTEAFF.

The chain carries TRBV15 and TRBJ2-3; D is perhaps TRBD2 (6 bases). Germline V gene lookup returns CDR1 LNHNV and CDR2 YYDKDF (reference sequence). V was clipped by 2 bases and J by 6 bases, with 15 bases between them. This CDR3 contains 15 residues. For the CDR3, the DNA is TGTGCCACCAGCAGACAACAGGAGGGGTCCGATACGCAGTATTTT. Residues: CATSRQQEGSDTQYF.

The chain carries TRBV21-1 and TRBJ2-7; whether TRBD1, the table's D call, matches the DNA was not checked. TRBV21-1 is recorded as a pseudogene. The CDR3 is 16 amino acids. The CDR3 reads CASSNPPGQGGHEQYF. As DNA, the CDR3 is TGTGCCAGCAGCAATCCGCCGGGACAGGGAGGACACGAGCAGTACTTC.

This chain joins TRBV19 and TRBJ2-7; D not certain. Trimming took 9 bases from V and 7 from J, leaving 16 bases between them. Germline V gene lookup returns CDR1 LNHDA and CDR2 SQIVND (reference sequence). The CDR3 totals 12 residues. In nucleotides, the CDR3 is TGTGCCAGAGCTGGCATGGCTAGGGAGCAGTACTTC. Its protein is CARAGMAREQYF.

This clone was recorded a few times. The J gene is TRBJ2-7, the V gene TRBV6-5; 12 bases map to TRBD2. Germline V lookup: CDR1 MNHEY, CDR2 SVGAGI. V gave up 6 bases and J gave up 4 bases; unmatched junction bases: 7. The CDR3 has 15 amino acids. The CDR3 here is CASSVGTSGFYEQYF. In nucleotides, the CDR3 is TGTGCCAGCAGCGTCGGGACTAGCGGGTTTTACGAGCAGTACTTC.